This T cell receptor beta chain was captured by sequencing in a study of T cells after yellow fever vaccination. Study observations and caveats: Clonotypes appearing in both CD4 and CD8 compartments existed, and their share was small. A weaker but faster secondary response was observed, peaking on day 5 versus 15. Most primary-vaccination clones reappeared after the booster (around 95% CD4, around 88% CD8).

This clonotype was counted many times. Its antigen is unidentified. They built TCR cDNA with 5'RACE template switching, a step that put in a universal primer site and UMIs. Using its own MiXCR run on the 5' RACE reads, TCRdb lists one record per CDR3 protein. The sample records 50,000 or so distinct CDR3 sequences, 6% to 8% being singletons. The CDR3 loop spans 17 amino acids. In germline, CDR1 is SGHRS, CDR2 YFSETQ. The V and J ends lost 8 bases and 2 bases, in that order; junction bases with no gene match: 12. The clonotype originates from a man between 18 and 35 years old who received the YFV17D yellow fever vaccine. This chain joins TRBV5-1 and TRBJ2-1; 11 nucleotides align to TRBD1. The sample consisted of CD8+ T cells sorted from PBMCs, taken less than 16 days after the first yellow fever vaccination. CDR3 in amino acids: CASWDRGTTKTYNEQFF. As DNA, the CDR3 is TGCGCCAGTTGGGACAGGGGGACTACGAAAACCTACAATGAGCAGTTCTTC.